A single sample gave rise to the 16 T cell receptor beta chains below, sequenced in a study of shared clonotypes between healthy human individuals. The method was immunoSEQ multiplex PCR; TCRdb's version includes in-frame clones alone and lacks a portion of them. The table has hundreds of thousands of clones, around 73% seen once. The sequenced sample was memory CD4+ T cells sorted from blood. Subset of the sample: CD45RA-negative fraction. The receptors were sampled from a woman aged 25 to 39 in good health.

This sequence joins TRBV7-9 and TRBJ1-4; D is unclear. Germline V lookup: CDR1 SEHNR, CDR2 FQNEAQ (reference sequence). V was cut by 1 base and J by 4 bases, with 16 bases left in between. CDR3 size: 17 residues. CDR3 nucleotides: TGTGCCAGCAGCTTAGGGAAATGGGCTCGTGGTAATGAAAAACTGTTTTTT. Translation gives CASSLGKWARGNEKLFF.

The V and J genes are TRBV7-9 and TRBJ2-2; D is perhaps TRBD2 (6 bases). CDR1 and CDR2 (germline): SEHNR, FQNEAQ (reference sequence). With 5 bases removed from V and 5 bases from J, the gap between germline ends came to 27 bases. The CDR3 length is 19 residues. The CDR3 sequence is CASSGGYPGPTHGTGELFF. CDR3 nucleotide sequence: TGTGCCAGCAGCGGGGGGTATCCGGGACCTACCCATGGGACCGGGGAGCTGTTTTTT.

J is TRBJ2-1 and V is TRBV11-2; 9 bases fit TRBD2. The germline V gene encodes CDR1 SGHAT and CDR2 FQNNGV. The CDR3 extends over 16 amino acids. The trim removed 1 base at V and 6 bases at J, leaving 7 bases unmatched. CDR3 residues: CASSLVRTSAFNEQFF. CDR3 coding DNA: TGTGCCAGCAGCTTAGTAAGGACTAGCGCGTTCAATGAGCAGTTCTTC. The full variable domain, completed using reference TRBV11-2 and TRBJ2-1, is EAGVAQSPRYKIIEKRQSVAFWCNPISGHATLYWYQQILGQGPKLLIQFQNNGVVDDSQLPKDRFSAERLKGVDSTLKIQPAKLEDSAVYLCASSLVRTSAFNEQFFGPGTRLTVL.

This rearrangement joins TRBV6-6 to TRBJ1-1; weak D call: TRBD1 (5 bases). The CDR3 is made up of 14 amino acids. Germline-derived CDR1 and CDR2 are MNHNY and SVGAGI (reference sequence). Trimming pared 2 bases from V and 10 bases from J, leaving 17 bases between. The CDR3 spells CASSYEPGTGPAFF. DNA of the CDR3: TGTGCCAGCAGTTACGAGCCCGGGACCGGACCAGCTTTCTTT.

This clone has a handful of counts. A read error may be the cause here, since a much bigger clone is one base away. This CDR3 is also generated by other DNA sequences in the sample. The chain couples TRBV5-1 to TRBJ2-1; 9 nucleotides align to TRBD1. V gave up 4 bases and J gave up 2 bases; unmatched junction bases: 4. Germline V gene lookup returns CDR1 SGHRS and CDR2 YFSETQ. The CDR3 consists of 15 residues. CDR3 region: CASSRDRVAYNEQFF. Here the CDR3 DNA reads TGCGCCAGCAGCCGGGACAGGGTGGCCTACAATGAGCAGTTCTTC.

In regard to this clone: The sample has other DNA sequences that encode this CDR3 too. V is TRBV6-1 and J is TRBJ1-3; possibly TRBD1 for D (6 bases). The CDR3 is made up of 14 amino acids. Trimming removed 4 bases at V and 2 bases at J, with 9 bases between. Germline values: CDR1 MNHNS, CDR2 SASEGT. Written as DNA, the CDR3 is TGTGCCAGCAGTGCAAGGGGGGCTGGAAACACCATATATTTT. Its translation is CASSARGAGNTIYF.

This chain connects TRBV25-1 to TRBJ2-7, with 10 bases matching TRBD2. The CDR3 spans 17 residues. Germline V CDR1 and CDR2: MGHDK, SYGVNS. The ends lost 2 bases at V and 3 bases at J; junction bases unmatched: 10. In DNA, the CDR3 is TGTGCCAGCAGTGAACCTAGCGGGAGCAAAGTTCACTACGAGCAGTACTTC. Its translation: CASSEPSGSKVHYEQYF.

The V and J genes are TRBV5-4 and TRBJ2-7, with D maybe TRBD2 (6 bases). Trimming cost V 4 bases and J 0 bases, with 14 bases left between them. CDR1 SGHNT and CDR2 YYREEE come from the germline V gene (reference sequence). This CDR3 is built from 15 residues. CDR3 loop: CASSPLGGASYEQYF. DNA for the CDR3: TGTGCCAGCAGCCCCCTGGGCGGGGCCTCCTACGAGCAGTACTTC.

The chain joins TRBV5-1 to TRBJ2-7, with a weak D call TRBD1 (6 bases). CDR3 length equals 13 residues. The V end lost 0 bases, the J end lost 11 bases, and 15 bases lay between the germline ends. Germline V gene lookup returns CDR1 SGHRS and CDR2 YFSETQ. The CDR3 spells CASSLVQGTLKYF. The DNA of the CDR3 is TGCGCCAGCAGCTTGGTCCAGGGGACCCTTAAGTACTTC. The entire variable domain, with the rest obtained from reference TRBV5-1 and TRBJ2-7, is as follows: KAGVTQTPRYLIKTRGQQVTLSCSPISGHRSVSWYQQTPGQGLQFLFEYFSETQRNKGNFPGRFSGRQFSNSRSEMNVSTLELGDSALYLCASSLVQGTLKYFGPGTRLTVT.

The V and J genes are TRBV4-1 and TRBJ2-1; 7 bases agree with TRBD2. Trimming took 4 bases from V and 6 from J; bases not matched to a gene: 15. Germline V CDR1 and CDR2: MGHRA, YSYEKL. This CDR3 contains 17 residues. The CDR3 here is CASSRGGGGAGFNEQFF. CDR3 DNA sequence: TGCGCCAGCAGCCGGGGGGGTGGTGGGGCGGGATTCAATGAGCAGTTCTTC.

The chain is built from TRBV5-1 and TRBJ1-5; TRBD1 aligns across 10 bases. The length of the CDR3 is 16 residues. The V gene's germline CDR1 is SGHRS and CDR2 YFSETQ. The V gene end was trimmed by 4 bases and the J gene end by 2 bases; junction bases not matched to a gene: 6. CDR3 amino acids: CASSPGTGVGNQPQHF. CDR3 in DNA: TGCGCCAGCAGCCCCGGGACAGGGGTAGGCAATCAGCCCCAGCATTTT. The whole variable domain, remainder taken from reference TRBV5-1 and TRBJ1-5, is KAGVTQTPRYLIKTRGQQVTLSCSPISGHRSVSWYQQTPGQGLQFLFEYFSETQRNKGNFPGRFSGRQFSNSRSEMNVSTLELGDSALYLCASSPGTGVGNQPQHFGDGTRLSIL.

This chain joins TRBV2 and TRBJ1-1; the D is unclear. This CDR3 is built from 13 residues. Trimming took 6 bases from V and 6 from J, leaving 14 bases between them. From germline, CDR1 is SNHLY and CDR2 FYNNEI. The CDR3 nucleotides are TGTGCCAGCAGCCGAACACTGTTCTCTGAAGCTTTCTTT. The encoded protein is CASSRTLFSEAFF.

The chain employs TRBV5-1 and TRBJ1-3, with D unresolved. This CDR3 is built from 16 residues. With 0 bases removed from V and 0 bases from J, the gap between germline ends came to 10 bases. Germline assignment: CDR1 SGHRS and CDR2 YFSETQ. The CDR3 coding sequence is TGCGCCAGCAGCTTGGGAGGGTTCAGCTCTGGAAACACCATATATTTT. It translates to CASSLGGFSSGNTIYF.

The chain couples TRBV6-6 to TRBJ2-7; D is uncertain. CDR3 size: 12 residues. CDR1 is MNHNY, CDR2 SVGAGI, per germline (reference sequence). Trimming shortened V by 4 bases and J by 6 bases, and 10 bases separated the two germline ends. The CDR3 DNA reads TGTGCCAGCAGTTTGGCCCAGTCCGAGCAGTACTTC. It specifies CASSLAQSEQYF.

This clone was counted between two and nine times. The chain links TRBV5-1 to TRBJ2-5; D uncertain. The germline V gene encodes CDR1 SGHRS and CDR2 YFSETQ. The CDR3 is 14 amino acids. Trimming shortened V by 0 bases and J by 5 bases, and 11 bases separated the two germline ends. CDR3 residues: CASSLGQEGETQYF. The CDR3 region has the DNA TGCGCCAGCAGCTTGGGGCAGGAAGGCGAGACCCAGTACTTC. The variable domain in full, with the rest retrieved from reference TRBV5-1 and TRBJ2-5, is KAGVTQTPRYLIKTRGQQVTLSCSPISGHRSVSWYQQTPGQGLQFLFEYFSETQRNKGNFPGRFSGRQFSNSRSEMNVSTLELGDSALYLCASSLGQEGETQYFGPGTRLLVL.

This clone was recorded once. The CDR3 bases are TGTGCCAGCAGAGGGGTTTTTCGGTGCGGTTCCGATGAGCAGTTCTTC. Translation: CASRGVFRCGSDEQFF. This chain links TRBV21-1 with TRBJ2-1; no check of the table's D call, TRBD1, against the DNA was made. TRBV21-1 is a recognized pseudogene. The CDR3 runs 16 residues.